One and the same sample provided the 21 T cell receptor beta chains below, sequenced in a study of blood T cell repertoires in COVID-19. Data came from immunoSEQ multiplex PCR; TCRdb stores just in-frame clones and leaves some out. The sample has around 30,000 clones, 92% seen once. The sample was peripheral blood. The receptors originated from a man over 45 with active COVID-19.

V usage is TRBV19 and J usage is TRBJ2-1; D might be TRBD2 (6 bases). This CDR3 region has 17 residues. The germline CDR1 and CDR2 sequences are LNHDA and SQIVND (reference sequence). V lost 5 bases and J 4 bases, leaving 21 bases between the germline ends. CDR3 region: CASSWGPLARLYNEQFF. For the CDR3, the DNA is TGTGCCAGTAGTTGGGGCCCACTAGCTAGATTATACAATGAGCAGTTCTTC. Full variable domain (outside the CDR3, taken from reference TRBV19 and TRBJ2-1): DGGITQSPKYLFRKEGQNVTLSCEQNLNHDAMYWYRQDPGQGLRLIYYSQIVNDFQKGDIAEGYSVSREKKESFPLTVTSAQKNPTAFYLCASSWGPLARLYNEQFFGPGTRLTVL.

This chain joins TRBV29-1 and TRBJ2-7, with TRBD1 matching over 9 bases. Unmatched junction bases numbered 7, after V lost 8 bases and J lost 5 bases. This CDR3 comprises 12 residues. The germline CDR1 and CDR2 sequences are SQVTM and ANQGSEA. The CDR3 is CSMRTGEHEQYF. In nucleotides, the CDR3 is TGCAGCATGCGGACAGGGGAGCACGAGCAGTACTTC.

CDR3: CASSRTATTNEKLFF. DNA of the CDR3: TGTGCCAGCAGCCGGACAGCGACAACTAATGAAAAACTGTTTTTT. The V gene is TRBV7-9, the J gene TRBJ1-4; D might be TRBD1 (6 bases). Germline CDR1 is SEHNR and CDR2 is FQNEAQ (reference sequence). The CDR3 loop spans 15 amino acids. Deletions cut 5 bases from V and 0 bases from J, with 10 bases between.

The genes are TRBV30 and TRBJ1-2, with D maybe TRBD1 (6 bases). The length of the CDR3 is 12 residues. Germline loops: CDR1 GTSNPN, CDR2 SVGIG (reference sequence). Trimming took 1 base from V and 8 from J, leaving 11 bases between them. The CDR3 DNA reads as TGTGCCTGGAGTGAACAGGGATGGGGCTACACCTTC. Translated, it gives CAWSEQGWGYTF.

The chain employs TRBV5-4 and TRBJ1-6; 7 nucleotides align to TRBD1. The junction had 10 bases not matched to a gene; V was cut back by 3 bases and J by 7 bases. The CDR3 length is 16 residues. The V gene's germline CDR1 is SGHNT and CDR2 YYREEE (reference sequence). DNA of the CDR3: TGTGCCAGCAGCTCAAGCCACAGGGGTGGGAATTCACCCCTCCACTTT. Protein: CASSSSHRGGNSPLHF.

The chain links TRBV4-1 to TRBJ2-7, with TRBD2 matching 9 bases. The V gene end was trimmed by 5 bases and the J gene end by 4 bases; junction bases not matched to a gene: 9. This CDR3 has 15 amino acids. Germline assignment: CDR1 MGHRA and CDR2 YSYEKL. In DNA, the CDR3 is TGCGCCAGCAGCGAAGGGGCGGGAGGGCCGTACGAGCAGTACTTC. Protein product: CASSEGAGGPYEQYF.

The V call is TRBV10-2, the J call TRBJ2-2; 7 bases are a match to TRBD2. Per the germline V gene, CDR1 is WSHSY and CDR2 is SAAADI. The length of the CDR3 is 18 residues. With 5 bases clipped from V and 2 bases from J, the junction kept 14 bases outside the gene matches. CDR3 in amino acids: CASSKLLTASGNTGELFF. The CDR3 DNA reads TGCGCCAGCAGTAAACTACTTACGGCTAGCGGCAACACCGGGGAGCTGTTTTTT.

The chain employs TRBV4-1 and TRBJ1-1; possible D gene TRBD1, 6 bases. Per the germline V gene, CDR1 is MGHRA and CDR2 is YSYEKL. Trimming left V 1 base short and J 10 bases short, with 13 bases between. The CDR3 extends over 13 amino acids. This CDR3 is CASSQAQGQGAFF. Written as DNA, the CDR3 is TGCGCCAGCAGCCAAGCACAGGGCCAGGGAGCTTTCTTT.

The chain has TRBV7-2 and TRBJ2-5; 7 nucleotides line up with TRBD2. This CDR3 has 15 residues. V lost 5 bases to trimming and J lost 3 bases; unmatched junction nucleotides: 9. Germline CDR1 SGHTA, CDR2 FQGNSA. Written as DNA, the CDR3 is TGTGCCAGCAGCATTAAAGCGGGGTTTGAAGAGACCCAGTACTTC. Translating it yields CASSIKAGFEETQYF. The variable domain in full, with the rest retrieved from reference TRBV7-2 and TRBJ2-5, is GAGVSQSPSNKVTEKGKDVELRCDPISGHTALYWYRQSLGQGLEFLIYFQGNSAPDKSGLPSDRFSAERTGGSVSTLTIQRTQQEDSAVYLCASSIKAGFEETQYFGPGTRLLVL.

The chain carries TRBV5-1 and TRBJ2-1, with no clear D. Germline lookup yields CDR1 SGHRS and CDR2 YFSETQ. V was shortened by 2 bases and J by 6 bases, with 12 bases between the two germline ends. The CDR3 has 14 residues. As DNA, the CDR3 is TGCGCCAGCAGCTTTAACGGGTTAGGCAATGAGCAGTTCTTC. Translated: CASSFNGLGNEQFF.

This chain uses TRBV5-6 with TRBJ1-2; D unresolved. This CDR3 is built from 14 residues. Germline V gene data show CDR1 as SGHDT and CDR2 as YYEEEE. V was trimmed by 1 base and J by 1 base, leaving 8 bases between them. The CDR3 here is CASSLPTINYGYTF. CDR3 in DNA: TGTGCCAGCAGCTTGCCTACCATTAACTATGGCTACACCTTC.

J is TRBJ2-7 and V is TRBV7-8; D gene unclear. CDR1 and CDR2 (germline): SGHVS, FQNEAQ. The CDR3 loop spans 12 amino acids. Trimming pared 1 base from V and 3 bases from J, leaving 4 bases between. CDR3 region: CASSLDYYEQYF. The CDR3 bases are TGTGCCAGCAGCTTAGATTACTACGAGCAGTACTTC.

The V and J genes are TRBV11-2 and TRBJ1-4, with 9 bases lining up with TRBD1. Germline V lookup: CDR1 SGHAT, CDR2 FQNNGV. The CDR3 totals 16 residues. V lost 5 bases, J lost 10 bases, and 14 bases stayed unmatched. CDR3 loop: CASSQQTGGQNGKLFF. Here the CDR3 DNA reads TGTGCCAGCAGCCAACAGACAGGGGGGCAAAACGGAAAACTGTTTTTT.

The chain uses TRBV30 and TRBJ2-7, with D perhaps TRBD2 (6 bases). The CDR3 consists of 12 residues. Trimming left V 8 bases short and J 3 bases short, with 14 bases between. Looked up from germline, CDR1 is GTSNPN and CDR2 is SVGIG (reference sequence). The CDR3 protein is CAGKEGDYEQYF. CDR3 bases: TGTGCCGGAAAGGAGGGAGACTACGAGCAGTACTTC.

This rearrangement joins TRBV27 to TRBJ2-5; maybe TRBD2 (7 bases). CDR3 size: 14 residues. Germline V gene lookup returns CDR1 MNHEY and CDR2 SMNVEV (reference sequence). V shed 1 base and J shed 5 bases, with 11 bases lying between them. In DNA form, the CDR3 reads TGTGCCAGCAGTTTATTCGGGGGGCCGGAGACCCAGTACTTC. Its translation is CASSLFGGPETQYF.

CDR3 DNA sequence: TGTGCCAGCAGCGTACTCTTGACTAGCGGGGGGGCGGATACGCAGTATTTT. Protein: CASSVLLTSGGADTQYF. The chain joins TRBV9 to TRBJ2-3, with TRBD2 matching over 14 bases. J was trimmed by 6 bases and V by 1 base; bases with no gene match: 7. The CDR3 runs 17 residues. Germline V gene lookup returns CDR1 SGDLS and CDR2 YYNGEE.

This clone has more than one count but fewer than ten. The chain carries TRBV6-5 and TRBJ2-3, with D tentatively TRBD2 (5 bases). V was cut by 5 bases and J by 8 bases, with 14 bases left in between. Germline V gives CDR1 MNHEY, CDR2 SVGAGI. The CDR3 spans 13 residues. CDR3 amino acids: CASSPADRGTQYF. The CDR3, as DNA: TGTGCCAGCAGTCCCGCCGACCGGGGTACGCAGTATTTT.

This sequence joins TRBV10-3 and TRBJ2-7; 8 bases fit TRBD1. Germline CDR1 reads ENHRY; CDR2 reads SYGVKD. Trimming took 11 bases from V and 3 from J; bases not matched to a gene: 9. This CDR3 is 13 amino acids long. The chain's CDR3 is CASKGQAYYEQYF. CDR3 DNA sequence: TGTGCCTCCAAGGGACAGGCTTACTACGAGCAGTACTTC.

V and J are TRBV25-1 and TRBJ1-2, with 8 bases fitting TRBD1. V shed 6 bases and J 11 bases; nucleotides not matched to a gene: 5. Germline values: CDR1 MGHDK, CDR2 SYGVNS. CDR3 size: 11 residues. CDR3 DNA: TGTGCCAGCAGAGCGACAGGGGAATACACCTTC. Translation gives CASRATGEYTF.

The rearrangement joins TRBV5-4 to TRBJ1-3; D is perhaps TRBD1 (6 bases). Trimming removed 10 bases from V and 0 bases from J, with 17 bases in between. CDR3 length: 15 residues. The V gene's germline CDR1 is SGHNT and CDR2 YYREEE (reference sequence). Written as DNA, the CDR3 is TGTGCCGGTACAGGGCATCCCAGCTCTGGAAACACCATATATTTT. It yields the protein CAGTGHPSSGNTIYF.

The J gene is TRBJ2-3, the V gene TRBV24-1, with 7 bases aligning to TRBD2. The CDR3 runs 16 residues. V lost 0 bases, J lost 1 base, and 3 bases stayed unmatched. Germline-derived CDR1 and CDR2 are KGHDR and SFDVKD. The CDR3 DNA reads TGTGCCACCAGTGATTTGCCTAGCGGTGGCACAGATACGCAGTATTTT. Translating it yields CATSDLPSGGTDTQYF.